This T cell receptor beta chain was found in a study of blood T cell repertoires in COVID-19 (dated by TCRdb to 2020 to 2021). Looking at the study overall: The collaborator samples originated in the United States, Italy and Spain and spanned the acute and convalescent phases of COVID-19. The material from the prospective study consisted of cDNA or gDNA derived from T cells, B-cell-depleted T cells, or PBMCs. The dataset comprised deeply sampled blood TCRbeta repertoires from subjects exposed to, actively infected with, or recovered from COVID-19. The repertoires were made available in a free public database intended to serve as a resource for research on the immune response to SARS-CoV-2. The samples were drawn from the first 160 participants of the ongoing ImmuneRACE study and from over 950 subjects provided by 6 global collaborators. Nearly every sample came with metadata listing a de-identified subject ID, COVID-19 status, age in years and sex. Where available, HLA class I and class II types were obtained from metadata supplied by the sample provider rather than from assay-based typing. The study at large found these results: The amount of clinical and demographic metadata varied by source and participant and was provided uncurated.

Collaborating institutions collected whole blood in K2EDTA tubes following their own protocols. For TCRbeta analysis, collaborators shipped samples as frozen whole blood, isolated PBMCs, or DNA extracted from either of those sample types. Remarks on this clone: It lacks a known antigen. Base qualities are not provided; no much larger clone lies one nucleotide away.

TCRbeta CDR3 regions were amplified from genomic DNA by means of the immunoSEQ Assay, a bias-controlled multiplex PCR. The original pipeline was this. Within the assay, amplification of reference gene primers was used to estimate how many nucleated cells each sample contained. To quantify the absolute abundance of each unique TCRbeta CDR3 rearrangement, sequence reads were collapsed and filtered. Productive Simpson clonality was computed per sample as the square root of Simpson's diversity index over productive rearrangements. This immuneACCESS table, as held by TCRdb, lists in-frame sequences with V and J called but not all clones. Of the missing ones, under half trace to an unresolved V gene in checked studies; the others have no known cause. That table furnishes V, J and clone size, whereas the DNA furnished D and trimming. The sample table contains 140,000 to 150,000 clones; only one count was recorded for more than 70% of them. About 1.5% of the sample goes to the ten largest clones.

From the cysteine up to the phenylalanine, the CDR3 has a length of 13 residues. The entry retains the CDR3 DNA only, 39 bases that are in frame from base 1. Germline trimming: 2 bases from V, 8 bases from J; junction bases outside gene matches: 2. Per the germline V gene, SGHTA is the CDR1 and FQGTGA is the CDR2. Sequenced material: peripheral blood. This TCR derives from a human donor in a cohort sampled during active COVID-19. This receptor chain uses TRBV7-3 and TRBJ2-1; 8 middle bases align to TRBD1. The sequenced DNA is TGTGCCAGCAGCTTAGCAGGGGGCGATGAGCAGTTCTTC. It specifies CASSLAGGDEQFF.